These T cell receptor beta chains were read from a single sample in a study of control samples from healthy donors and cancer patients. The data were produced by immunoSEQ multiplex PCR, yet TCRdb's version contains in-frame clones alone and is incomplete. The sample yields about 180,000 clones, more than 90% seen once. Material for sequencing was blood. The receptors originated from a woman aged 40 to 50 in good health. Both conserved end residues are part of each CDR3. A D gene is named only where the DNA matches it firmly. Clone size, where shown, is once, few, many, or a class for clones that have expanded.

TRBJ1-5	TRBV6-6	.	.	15	CASSPGLGGNQPQHF	TGTGCCAGCAGCCCGGGGCTAGGGGGCAATCAGCCCCAGCATTTT
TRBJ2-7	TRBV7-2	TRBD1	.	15	CASSAASTGVYEQYF	TGTGCCAGCAGCGCAGCTTCTACAGGGGTCTACGAGCAGTACTTC
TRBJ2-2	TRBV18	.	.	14	CASSPGQHTGELFF	TGTGCCAGCTCACCTGGACAGCACACCGGGGAGCTGTTTTTT
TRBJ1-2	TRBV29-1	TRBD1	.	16	CSVSAKGEGGFYGYTF	TGCAGCGTTAGCGCTAAGGGCGAAGGGGGCTTCTATGGCTACACCTTC
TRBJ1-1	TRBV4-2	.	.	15	CASSQLQLQNTEAFF	TGTGCCAGCAGCCAACTGCAGCTACAGAACACTGAAGCTTTCTTT
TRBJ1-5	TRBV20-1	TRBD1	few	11	CSATNSQGAHF	TGCAGTGCTACGAACTCACAGGGGGCGCATTTT
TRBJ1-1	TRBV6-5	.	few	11	CATDTLVQAFF	TGTGCCACCGATACGTTGGTGCAAGCTTTCTTT
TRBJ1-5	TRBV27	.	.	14	CASSTQGSRQPQHF	TGTGCCAGCAGTACACAGGGTAGTCGTCAGCCCCAGCATTTT
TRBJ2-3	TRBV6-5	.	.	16	CASSLPGVGSTDTQYF	TGTGCCAGCAGTTTACCCGGGGTGGGTAGCACAGATACGCAGTATTTT
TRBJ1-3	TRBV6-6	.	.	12	CASTPSGNTIYF	TGTGCCAGCACCCCATCTGGAAACACCATATATTTT
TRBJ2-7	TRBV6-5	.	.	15	CASSYFDPGGDEQYF	TGTGCCAGCAGTTACTTCGACCCTGGCGGGGACGAGCAGTACTTC
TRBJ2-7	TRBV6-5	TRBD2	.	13	CASTPPGGYEQYF	TGTGCCAGCACCCCTCCGGGGGGGTATGAGCAGTACTTC
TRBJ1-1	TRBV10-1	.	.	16	CASSDRSRRGNTEAFF	TGCGCCAGCAGTGATAGGTCCCGCAGGGGAAACACTGAAGCTTTCTTT
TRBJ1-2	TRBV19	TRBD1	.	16	CASSANTGTGDYGYTF	TGTGCCAGTAGTGCAAACACCGGGACAGGGGATTATGGCTACACCTTC
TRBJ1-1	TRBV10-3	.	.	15	CAIRASWDVNTEAFF	TGTGCCATCAGAGCCTCGTGGGACGTGAACACTGAAGCTTTCTTT